This TCR beta chain came from a study of cytomegalovirus exposure and HLA in healthy donors. This clone was found once. Its antigen is currently unknown. Germline V gene lookup returns CDR1 SQVTM and CDR2 ANQGSEA. The CDR3 loop spans 14 amino acids. V shed 7 bases, J shed 8 bases, and the junction held 9 bases outside the gene matches. The PCR had 60 Vbeta and 13 Jbeta primers. Measured with immunoSEQ multiplex PCR; TCRdb has only the in-frame clones, and not every one. The sample shows about 120,000 clones, 70% to 80% of them seen only once. Study results and limitations: A later analysis, which compared TCR beta chains of equal frequency, found the HLA-associated ones more clonally expanded.

The chain employs TRBV29-1 and TRBJ2-4; TRBD1 agrees at 12 bases. This clonotype originated in a middle-aged woman in good health and CMV-seropositive. Sequencing was performed on PBMCs. CDR3 in DNA: TGCAGCGCGACCCCGGGACAGGGGGCGGACATTCAGTACTTC. Protein sequence: CSATPGQGADIQYF. The full variable domain, completed using reference TRBV29-1 and TRBJ2-4, is SAVISQKPSRDICQRGTSLTIQCQVDSQVTMMFWYRQQPGQSLTLIATANQGSEATYESGFVIDKFPISRPNLTFSTLTVSNMSPEDSSIYLCSATPGQGADIQYFGAGTRLSVL.